This is a list of T cell receptor beta chains from one sample in a study of blood T cell repertoires in COVID-19. Clones were read by immunoSEQ multiplex PCR, and TCRdb kept only the in-frame ones, dropping some. The sample carries 200,000 or so clones, roughly 79% recorded once. Sequencing used peripheral blood. Every receptor here comes from a man aged 60 to 69 with active or convalescent COVID-19. Each CDR3 is given with its conserved first and last residue. D genes are given only for firm matches. Not all rows give a size; the values are once, few, many and, for expanded clones, a class.

j_call d_call clone_size v_call cdr3_aa cdr3_nt
TRBJ1-2 - - TRBV27 CASRRPGVYGYTF TGTGCCAGCAGGCGTCCGGGGGTGTATGGCTACACCTTC
TRBJ2-1 - - TRBV7-8 CASSPRRAGYNEQFF TGTGCCAGCAGCCCGCGCCGGGCGGGATACAATGAGCAGTTCTTC
TRBJ2-1 - - TRBV12-3/TRBV12-4 CASSPENEQFF TGTGCCAGCAGTCCAGAAAATGAGCAGTTCTTC
TRBJ1-1 - - TRBV3-1/TRBV3-2 CASSLPERSTEAFF TGTGCCAGCAGTCTCCCGGAGCGGAGCACTGAAGCTTTCTTT
TRBJ2-2 - - TRBV11-3 CASSLVTESRELFF TGTGCCAGCAGCTTAGTCACAGAATCACGGGAGCTGTTTTTT
TRBJ2-5 TRBD2 - TRBV6-5 CASGLAGSHGETQYF TGTGCCTCGGGACTAGCGGGATCCCATGGGGAGACCCAGTACTTC
TRBJ1-1 - - TRBV11-2 CASSLAPLAEAFF TGTGCCAGCAGCTTAGCTCCACTGGCTGAAGCTTTCTTT
TRBJ1-2 - - TRBV6-6 CASSPPTGGDGYTF TGTGCCAGCAGTCCCCCGACGGGGGGGGATGGCTACACCTTC
TRBJ1-6 TRBD1 few TRBV7-2 CASSLQQGNSPLHF TGTGCCAGCAGCCTTCAACAGGGGAATTCACCCCTCCACTTT
TRBJ2-2 TRBD1 - TRBV3-1/TRBV3-2 CASSQEVQGVMSGELFF TGTGCCAGCAGCCAAGAAGTGCAGGGGGTAATGTCCGGGGAGCTGTTTTTT
TRBJ2-1 TRBD1 - TRBV18 CASSLVTGGDEQFF TGTGCCAGCTCACTCGTTACAGGGGGCGATGAGCAGTTCTTC
TRBJ1-3 - - TRBV11-3 CASSLNRDSGNTIYF TGTGCCAGCAGCCTCAACAGGGACTCTGGAAACACCATATATTTT
TRBJ2-3 - - TRBV29-1 CSANTRSGRTDTQYF TGCAGCGCCAACACTAGATCCGGGCGAACAGATACGCAGTATTTT
TRBJ2-1 - - TRBV23-1 CASSQKDSYNEQFF TGCGCCAGCAGTCAAAAGGACAGCTACAATGAGCAGTTCTTC
TRBJ1-5 - - TRBV19 CASHRTPNQPQHF TGTGCCAGCCACAGAACCCCCAATCAGCCCCAGCATTTT
TRBJ2-5 TRBD1 - TRBV6-5 CASSTQTGGETQYF TGTGCCAGCAGTACGCAGACAGGGGGAGAGACCCAGTACTTC
TRBJ1-2 TRBD1 - TRBV18 CASSPRTGEVNYGYTF TGTGCCAGCTCACCTCGAACAGGGGAAGTGAACTATGGCTACACCTTC
TRBJ2-7 - many TRBV29-1 CSAGRDSYEQYF TGCAGCGCTGGACGGGACTCCTACGAGCAGTACTTC
TRBJ1-5 - - TRBV5-1 CASSLGFPTGKDQPQHF TGCGCCAGCAGCTTGGGGTTCCCTACGGGGAAGGATCAGCCCCAGCATTTT
TRBJ1-5 - - TRBV30 CAWSGDTSNQPQHF TGTGCCTGGAGTGGGGACACTAGCAATCAGCCCCAGCATTTT
TRBJ2-7 - few TRBV19 CASWGRREAEQYF TGTGCCAGTTGGGGGAGGAGGGAGGCCGAGCAGTACTTC
TRBJ2-7 - - TRBV28 CASSPPGELVGNEQYF TGTGCCAGCAGTCCCCCCGGGGAGTTGGTGGGCAACGAGCAGTACTTC
TRBJ2-1 TRBD2 - TRBV7-9 CASSDALRTSGEQFF TGTGCCAGCAGCGACGCCCTGAGGACTAGCGGTGAGCAGTTCTTC
TRBJ1-1 TRBD1 few TRBV4-3 CASSQDQGTDEAFF TGCGCCAGCAGCCAAGACCAGGGGACAGATGAAGCTTTCTTT
TRBJ2-5 TRBD2 - TRBV7-2 CASSPPGSGGGETQYF TGTGCCAGCAGCCCACCCGGGTCGGGGGGGGGAGAGACCCAGTACTTC
TRBJ1-5 - few TRBV5-6 CASSFGQGDQPQHF TGTGCCAGCAGCTTCGGCCAGGGTGACCAGCCCCAGCATTTT
TRBJ2-7 TRBD1 few TRBV10-3 CAIRGTGDYEQYF TGTGCCATCAGAGGGACAGGTGACTACGAGCAGTACTTC
TRBJ2-7 TRBD1 - TRBV9 CASSVAGGPYEQYF TGTGCCAGCAGCGTGGCAGGGGGCCCTTACGAGCAGTACTTC
TRBJ2-3 TRBD2 once TRBV7-2 CASSRQSGRASRYGDTQYF TGTGCCAGCAGCCGTCAGAGCGGGAGGGCCAGTCGTTATGGAGATACGCAGTATTTT
TRBJ1-3 - - TRBV28 CASSKGQYGNTIYF TGTGCCAGCAGTAAGGGGCAATATGGAAACACCATATATTTT
TRBJ1-3 - - TRBV29-1 CSVYRELGNTIYF TGCAGCGTCTACAGAGAATTGGGTAACACCATATATTTT
TRBJ1-5 TRBD1 once TRBV6-5 CASRGTGAGGQPQHF TGTGCCAGCAGGGGGACAGGGGCGGGAGGTCAGCCCCAGCATTTT
TRBJ2-3 TRBD2 - TRBV7-9 CASSLGSGRFSRSTDTQYF TGTGCCAGCAGCTTAGGTAGCGGGAGGTTCTCGAGAAGCACAGATACGCAGTATTTT
TRBJ2-2 - - TRBV11-3 CASSLQVTGELFF TGTGCCAGCAGCTTGCAGGTCACCGGGGAGCTGTTTTTT
TRBJ2-1 - once TRBV5-1 CASSPNGLNEQFF TGCGCCAGCAGCCCTAACGGTCTAAATGAGCAGTTCTTC
TRBJ2-3 - - TRBV11-3 CASGTTNTDTQYF TGTGCCAGCGGGACAACCAACACAGATACGCAGTATTTT
TRBJ2-1 TRBD2 - TRBV10-3 CAISDGREGNYNEQFF TGTGCCATCAGTGACGGGCGGGAGGGGAACTACAATGAGCAGTTCTTC
TRBJ1-3 - once TRBV7-2 CASSPDGYSGNTIYF TGTGCCAGCAGCCCCGACGGGTACTCTGGAAACACCATATATTTT
TRBJ1-1 - - TRBV6-5 CASSPRGASNTEAFF TGTGCCAGCAGCCCCCGGGGTGCGTCGAACACTGAAGCTTTCTTT
TRBJ1-1 TRBD1 - TRBV6-2/TRBV6-3 CASSYPTGTGSSRTEAFF TGTGCCAGCAGTTACCCAACTGGGACAGGGAGTAGTCGTACTGAAGCTTTCTTT
TRBJ2-3 TRBD1 once TRBV10-3 CAIMGTVTDTQYF TGTGCCATCATGGGGACAGTCACAGATACGCAGTATTTT
TRBJ2-4 - - TRBV9 CASSAFGVVRSIQYF TGTGCCAGCAGCGCCTTCGGGGTTGTGAGGTCCATTCAGTACTTC
TRBJ2-1 TRBD2 - TRBV7-2 CASSGRAGGRNEQFF TGTGCCAGCAGCGGGCGAGCGGGAGGTCGGAATGAGCAGTTCTTC
TRBJ1-1 TRBD1 - TRBV6-4 CASSPQGGWGTEAFF TGTGCCAGCAGCCCTCAAGGGGGCTGGGGCACTGAAGCTTTCTTT
TRBJ2-3 - - TRBV5-1 CASRPAPAADTQYF TGCGCCAGCCGACCCGCGCCAGCGGCAGATACGCAGTATTTT
TRBJ2-5 TRBD1 - TRBV28 CASSAHDRDLRETQYF TGTGCCAGCAGTGCTCATGACAGGGACCTTCGAGAGACCCAGTACTTC
TRBJ2-2 - - TRBV5-1 CASSLDVATGELFF TGCGCCAGCAGCTTGGATGTGGCTACCGGGGAGCTGTTTTTT
TRBJ2-2 - - TRBV9 CASSSSWGNTGELFF TGTGCCAGCAGTTCCAGCTGGGGCAACACCGGGGAGCTGTTTTTT
TRBJ1-2 TRBD1 - TRBV28 CASSYRGRGYTF TGTGCCAGCAGTTACAGGGGGCGTGGCTACACCTTC
TRBJ1-2 TRBD1 - TRBV10-3 CAATGTGTYGYTF TGTGCCGCGACCGGGACAGGGACCTATGGCTACACCTTC
TRBJ1-2 - - TRBV27 CASSSGRGSNYGYTF TGTGCCAGCAGTTCCGGACGGGGATCTAACTATGGCTACACCTTC
TRBJ1-5 - - TRBV9 CASSVGSGQPQHF TGTGCCAGCAGCGTGGGGTCGGGACAGCCCCAGCATTTT
TRBJ1-2 TRBD1 - TRBV10-3 CATRGGPDRKEVGYTF TGTGCCACCAGAGGTGGGCCGGACAGGAAAGAGGTTGGCTACACCTTC
TRBJ1-4 - - TRBV4-1 CASSQYPAGRGTNEKLFF TGCGCCAGCAGCCAGTACCCCGCAGGGCGCGGAACTAATGAAAAACTGTTTTTT